Each of the 32 T cell receptor beta chains below was sequenced from the same sample in a study of regulatory T cells in long-lasting Graves disease. The time point was: persistent/refractory GD, antithyroid drugs over 5 years with positive TRAb. Following extraction of RNA from PBMCs, that RNA was used to make the TCR library. TCR beta libraries were built with iRepertoire HTBI primers and Arm-PCR of CDR3 regions. TCRdb reanalysed the multiplex PCR reads using MiXCR and keeps one entry per CDR3 protein. The table lists around 400,000 distinct CDR3 sequences, 21% of them singletons. Material: peripheral blood mononuclear cells (PBMCs), obtained when the disease was refractory, from a patient treated with antithyroid drugs. Receptor source: a female donor with Graves disease.

This clonotype occurred many times. J is TRBJ1-2 and V is TRBV2; D might be TRBD1 (6 bases). V lost 6 bases and J 0 bases, leaving 17 bases between the germline ends. The germline V gene encodes CDR1 SNHLY and CDR2 FYNNEI. CDR3 length equals 16 residues. The CDR3 reads CASRGFGTRANYGYTF. The CDR3 nucleotides read TGTGCCAGCAGAGGGTTCGGGACACGAGCTAACTATGGCTACACCTTC.

This clonotype was seen many times. The chain has TRBV2 and TRBJ1-1; unclear D gene. The V end was cut by 5 bases, the J end by 0 bases, with 7 bases between. CDR3 length equals 13 residues. Germline lookup yields CDR1 SNHLY and CDR2 FYNNEI. The chain's CDR3 is CASSRDMNTEAFF. For the CDR3, the DNA is TGTGCCAGCAGTCGCGATATGAACACTGAAGCTTTCTTT.

This clonotype has ten or more counts. The chain employs TRBV12-3 or TRBV12-4 and TRBJ2-2, with a tentative D call TRBD1 (5 bases). Between the trimmed V and J ends, which lost 1 base and 5 bases, there was a span of 8 bases. The CDR3 is 14 residues long. The CDR3 DNA is TGTGCCAGCAGTTTAGAAGGGGTGACCGGGGAGCTGTTTTTT. Translation gives CASSLEGVTGELFF.

A few counts support this clonotype. This rearrangement joins TRBV3-1 to TRBJ2-2; D gene uncertain. V dropped 0 bases and J dropped 9 bases, with 14 bases sitting between them. The germline V gene has CDR1 LGHDT and CDR2 YNNKEL (reference sequence). The CDR3 has 15 amino acids. DNA of the CDR3: TGTGCCAGCAGCCAAGATCCTGGGGAAGCTTGGGAGCTGTTTTTT. Its translation is CASSQDPGEAWELFF.

The rearrangement uses TRBV10-3 and TRBJ1-2, with D unclear. CDR1 is ENHRY and CDR2 is SYGVKD in the germline V gene. The CDR3 consists of 18 residues. Trimming took off 0 bases at V and 5 bases at J, with 22 bases between the two ends. CDR3 in DNA: TGTGCCATCAGTGAGTCGAAGACGTCAGAGACATCGGGGTATGGCTACACCTTC. Amino acids: CAISESKTSETSGYGYTF.

This clonotype occurred a few times. This may arise from a read error, as a much more abundant clone is one base away. The chain joins TRBV14 to TRBJ2-5, with 10 nucleotides matching TRBD2. Germline V gene lookup returns CDR1 SGHDN and CDR2 FVKESK. The CDR3 runs 15 residues. The CDR3 protein is CASSLGGLAQEAQYF. The CDR3 nucleotides are TGTGCCAGCAGCCTCGGGGGACTAGCGCAAGAGGCCCAGTACTTC. The full variable domain, completed using reference TRBV14 and TRBJ2-5, is EAGVTQFPSHSVIEKGQTVTLRCDPISGHDNLYWYRRVMGKEIKFLLHFVKESKQDESGMPNNRFLAERTGGTYSTLKVQPAELEDSGVYFCASSLGGLAQEAQYFGPGTRLLVL.

This clonotype was observed many times. This chain joins TRBV5-8 and TRBJ2-1; 8 bases line up with TRBD2. This CDR3 has 14 residues. Losses at the gene ends were 2 bases for V and 7 bases for J; bases not matched to a gene: 5. Germline CDR1 and CDR2: SGHTS and YDEGEE. In DNA, the CDR3 is TGTGCCAGCAGCTTACGGACGGGAGGGAATGAGCAGTTCTTC. This gives the protein CASSLRTGGNEQFF.

This clonotype was recorded a few times. The chain uses TRBV6-1 and TRBJ1-3; no firm D call. Trimming took 4 bases from V and 2 from J, leaving 12 bases between them. Per germline, CDR1 MNHNS and CDR2 SASEGT. The CDR3 length is 15 residues. The CDR3 DNA follows: TGTGCCAGCAGTGCCTTATTAACCCCTGGAAACACCATATATTTT. Protein product: CASSALLTPGNTIYF.

The chain couples TRBV29-1 to TRBJ1-3; D not certain. This CDR3 spans 12 amino acids. CDR1 and CDR2 from the germline V gene are SQVTM and ANQGSEA. V was cut by 1 base and J by 9 bases, with 10 bases left in between. The CDR3 sequence: CSVEGAGGTIYF. CDR3 nucleotides: TGCAGCGTTGAAGGGGCAGGCGGCACCATATATTTT.

This clonotype has a count of ten or more. The rearrangement joins TRBV11-2 to TRBJ2-7; D gene uncertain. Germline-derived CDR1 and CDR2 are SGHAT and FQNNGV. This CDR3 has 13 residues. V lost 3 bases and J lost 2, with 8 bases in between. The CDR3 nucleotides are TGTGCCAGCAGCTTTTTAGGGACCTACGAGCAGTACTTC. It codes for CASSFLGTYEQYF.

This clonotype has just a few counts. The gene calls are TRBV2 and TRBJ2-1; possible D gene TRBD2, 6 bases. The germline V gene has CDR1 SNHLY and CDR2 FYNNEI. The CDR3 runs to 16 residues. V shed 1 base and J shed 4 bases, with 14 bases lying between them. DNA of the CDR3: TGTGCCAGCAGTGAAGACGGCGGAGGGCCTTACAATGAGCAGTTCTTC. Translated, it gives CASSEDGGGPYNEQFF.

The rearrangement links TRBV9 to TRBJ1-2, with D possibly TRBD1 on 5 matching bases. The germline V gene has CDR1 SGDLS and CDR2 YYNGEE. The V gene lost 4 bases and the J gene lost 0 bases, with 19 bases spanning the gap. This CDR3 is built from 17 residues. The CDR3 sequence is CASSPNLGTLANYGYTF. The CDR3 bases are TGTGCCAGCAGCCCTAACCTCGGGACCCTCGCTAACTATGGCTACACCTTC.

This clonotype was seen many times. The junction departs from germline at one end; a sequencing error may be responsible. The CDR3 loop reads CATSRDGGGLETQYF. CDR3 nucleotide sequence: TGTGCCACCAGCCGAGATGGGGGGGGGCTGGAGACCCAGTACTTC. The chain uses TRBV15 and TRBJ2-5, with a weak D call TRBD2 (7 bases). This CDR3 has 15 amino acids. Germline CDR1 LNHNV, CDR2 YYDKDF (reference sequence). Together with reference TRBV15 and TRBJ2-5, the CDR3 gives the full variable domain: DAMVIQNPRYQVTQFGKPVTLSCSQTLNHNVMYWYQQKSSQAPKLLFHYYDKDFNNEADTPDNFQSRRPNTSFCFLDIRSPGLGDTAMYLCATSRDGGGLETQYFGPGTRLLVL.

This clonotype occurred a few times. The V and J genes are TRBV12-3 or TRBV12-4 and TRBJ1-1; unclear D gene. CDR3 length: 13 amino acids. The ends were cut back, 5 bases at V and 0 bases at J, with 7 bases in the middle. CDR3 loop: CASSMTLNTEAFF. The CDR3 coding sequence is TGTGCCAGCAGTATGACATTGAACACTGAAGCTTTCTTT.

This clonotype was counted a few times. The V and J genes are TRBV28 and TRBJ2-1; 7 bases map to TRBD1. The germline V gene has CDR1 MDHEN and CDR2 SYDVKM. The V and J ends lost 6 bases and 0 bases, in that order; junction bases with no gene match: 5. The CDR3 consists of 15 residues. CDR3 sequence reads: CASSGQAPSYNEQFF. The CDR3 nucleotides are TGTGCCAGCAGCGGACAGGCCCCCTCCTACAATGAGCAGTTCTTC.

This clonotype came up a few times. This chain links TRBV2 with TRBJ2-3, with D perhaps TRBD2 (6 bases). CDR1 SNHLY and CDR2 FYNNEI come from the germline V gene. The V end lost 7 bases, the J end lost 0 bases, and 11 bases lay between the germline ends. The CDR3 contains 14 residues. The CDR3 DNA is TGTGCCAGCACAAGCGGGTGGAGCACAGATACGCAGTATTTT. Protein: CASTSGWSTDTQYF. The full variable domain, rest sourced from reference TRBV2 and TRBJ2-3, is EPEVTQTPSHQVTQMGQEVILRCVPISNHLYFYWYRQILGQKVEFLVSFYNNEISEKSEIFDDQFSVERPDGSNFTLKIRSTKLEDSAMYFCASTSGWSTDTQYFGPGTRLTVL.

The V and J genes are TRBV7-9 and TRBJ2-5; D is unclear. Looked up from germline, CDR1 is SEHNR and CDR2 is FQNEAQ (reference sequence). The CDR3 covers 14 residues. Trimming removed 7 bases at V and 4 bases at J, with 16 bases between. CDR3 protein: CASKASPATETQYF. In DNA form, the CDR3 reads TGTGCCAGCAAAGCCAGCCCGGCCACAGAGACCCAGTACTTC.

This clonotype came up many times. This chain's CDR3 is CAWSRGTGQETQYF. The CDR3 coding sequence is TGTGCCTGGAGTAGGGGGACAGGACAAGAGACCCAGTACTTC. This sequence joins TRBV30 and TRBJ2-5; TRBD1 agrees at 8 bases. V lost 2 bases and J lost 2; bases outside the gene matches: 4. The CDR3 has 14 amino acids. CDR1 and CDR2 from the germline V gene are GTSNPN and SVGIG (reference sequence).

This clonotype was picked up many times. The V call is TRBV20-1, the J call TRBJ2-7; D remains unclear. V lost 0 bases and J lost 6, with 0 bases in between. CDR3 size: 9 residues. Germline CDR1 DFQATT, CDR2 SNEGSKA (reference sequence). CDR3 DNA sequence: TGCAGTGCTAGAGACGAGCAGTACTTC. It encodes CSARDEQYF.

The genes are TRBV28 and TRBJ2-2; 9 bases line up with TRBD2. V trimming: 7 bases; J trimming: 3 bases; junction bases outside the gene matches: 12. This CDR3 has 17 amino acids. Per germline, CDR1 MDHEN and CDR2 SYDVKM. The CDR3 loop is CASTSGLAGGHTGELFF. For the CDR3, the DNA is TGTGCCAGCACCTCAGGGTTGGCGGGAGGGCACACCGGGGAGCTGTTTTTT.

This clonotype was observed a few times. The chain combines TRBV5-1 with TRBJ2-2, with D unresolved. Germline V gives CDR1 SGHRS, CDR2 YFSETQ. Trimming removed 7 bases from V and 6 bases from J, with 13 bases in between. The length of the CDR3 is 13 residues. The CDR3 region has the DNA TGCGCCAGCGGGTTTGGTCAAGCCGGGGAGCTGTTTTTT. Translated, it gives CASGFGQAGELFF.

The chain carries TRBV29-1 and TRBJ1-2; D gene uncertain. The V end was cut by 3 bases, the J end by 2 bases, with 4 bases between. The CDR3 is 11 residues long. Germline V CDR1 and CDR2: SQVTM, ANQGSEA. The chain's CDR3 is CSVDGNYGYTF. The CDR3 nucleotides are TGCAGCGTTGACGGGAACTATGGCTACACCTTC.

This clonotype has only one observation. A much larger clonotype is one base distant, so this may be a read error. The V and J genes are TRBV29-1 and TRBJ2-5; D uncertain. Between the trimmed V and J ends, which lost 8 bases and 5 bases, there was a span of 18 bases. The length of the CDR3 is 13 residues. In germline, CDR1 is SQVTM, CDR2 ANQGSEA. CDR3 residues: CSFVLGPGETQYF. The CDR3 DNA follows: TGCAGCTTTGTTCTAGGCCCCGGGGAGACCCAGTACTTC. The full variable domain, its missing parts supplied by reference TRBV29-1 and TRBJ2-5, is SAVISQKPSRDICQRGTSLTIQCQVDSQVTMMFWYRQQPGQSLTLIATANQGSEATYESGFVIDKFPISRPNLTFSTLTVSNMSPEDSSIYLCSFVLGPGETQYFGPGTRLLVL.

This clonotype occurred many times. The V gene is TRBV27, the J gene TRBJ1-5; D may be TRBD1 (5 bases). V lost 2 bases and J lost 6, with 14 bases in between. Germline V lookup: CDR1 MNHEY, CDR2 SMNVEV (reference sequence). This CDR3 has 15 amino acids. The CDR3 loop reads CASSLGVGVGQPQHF. The CDR3 DNA sequence: TGTGCCAGCAGTTTAGGGGTGGGGGTGGGTCAGCCCCAGCATTTT.

This clonotype showed up many times. The chain couples TRBV28 to TRBJ1-4; tentatively, D is TRBD1 (5 bases). V shed 3 bases and J shed 5 bases, with 16 bases lying between them. The CDR3 spans 16 residues. CDR1 and CDR2 from the germline V gene are MDHEN and SYDVKM. The CDR3 DNA follows: TGTGCCAGCAGTTTGGGGGTCTTAGCCGCCAATGAAAAACTGTTTTTT. It specifies CASSLGVLAANEKLFF.

Of note for this clonotype: A much more abundant neighbour one base away suggests this may be a read error. The chain combines TRBV10-3 with TRBJ2-7, with 9 bases fitting TRBD2. CDR3 length: 14 residues. V gave up 5 bases and J gave up 2 bases; unmatched junction bases: 4. Germline lookup yields CDR1 ENHRY and CDR2 SYGVKD. The CDR3 DNA reads as TGTGCCATCAGTTTAGCGGGAGTTGCCTACGAGCAGTACTTC. Its protein product is CAISLAGVAYEQYF.

This clonotype has ten or more counts. The chain links TRBV18 to TRBJ1-2; 9 bases match TRBD1. In germline, CDR1 is KGHSH, CDR2 LQKENI. Trimming at V came to 5 bases and at J to 4 bases, leaving 2 bases not matched to a gene. The CDR3 runs 13 residues. The CDR3 DNA sequence: TGTGCCAGCTCAATACAGGGGGCCTATGGCTACACCTTC. Protein product: CASSIQGAYGYTF.

This clonotype has more than one count but fewer than ten. The chain couples TRBV4-1 to TRBJ2-5, with 11 bases fitting TRBD1. Germline V gene sequence: CDR1 MGHRA, CDR2 YSYEKL. The CDR3 extends over 15 amino acids. With V trimmed by 2 bases and J by 5 bases, 4 bases remained unmatched. CDR3 DNA sequence: TGCGCCAGCAGCCAAATGGACAGGGGGCTTGAGACCCAGTACTTC. Translation gives CASSQMDRGLETQYF.

This clonotype was found a few times. The J gene is TRBJ2-7, the V gene TRBV27, with D possibly matching TRBD1 (5 bases). Germline CDR1 MNHEY, CDR2 SMNVEV (reference sequence). This CDR3 has 14 residues. V lost 3 bases and J 2 bases, leaving 11 bases between the germline ends. The CDR3 protein is CASSLEGATYEQYF. CDR3 nucleotide sequence: TGTGCCAGCAGTTTGGAAGGGGCCACCTACGAGCAGTACTTC.

This clonotype has just a few counts. This rearrangement joins TRBV4-2 to TRBJ1-1; D ambiguous. CDR1 LGHNA and CDR2 YNFKEQ come from the germline V gene. With 3 bases removed from V and 11 bases from J, the gap between germline ends came to 10 bases. The CDR3 consists of 11 residues. CDR3 protein: CASSHGPYAFF. For the CDR3, the DNA is TGTGCCAGCAGCCATGGCCCGTACGCTTTCTTT.

This clonotype was found a few times. J is TRBJ2-3 and V is TRBV28; the D call may be TRBD1 or TRBD2 (5 bases each). Germline CDR1 reads MDHEN; CDR2 reads SYDVKM. This CDR3 has 16 residues. V shed 3 bases and J shed 0 bases, with 13 bases lying between them. The CDR3 spells CASSLGVASSTDTQYF. The DNA for the CDR3 is TGTGCCAGCAGTTTGGGGGTAGCGTCTAGCACAGATACGCAGTATTTT.

The chain carries TRBV7-8 and TRBJ2-1, with TRBD1 identical over 10 bases. V lost 0 bases, J lost 15 bases, and 5 bases stayed unmatched. Germline V CDR1 and CDR2: SGHVS, FQNEAQ. CDR3 length equals 13 residues. CDR3 sequence: CASSLAAGQGPFF. In nucleotides, the CDR3 is TGTGCCAGCAGCTTAGCCGCGGGACAGGGGCCGTTCTTC.